A single sample is the source of the 13 T cell receptor beta chains below, sequenced in a study of blood T cell repertoires in COVID-19. Only in-frame clones appear in the TCRdb table, and some are missing; sequencing was by immunoSEQ multiplex PCR. Here the sample spans about 120,000 clones, approximately 80% being singletons. Sequenced sample: peripheral blood. The receptors were gathered from a man aged 65 to 79 with active or convalescent COVID-19.

The chain is built from TRBV9 and TRBJ2-3; 8 bases line up with TRBD2. Looked up from germline, CDR1 is SGDLS and CDR2 is YYNGEE. This CDR3 contains 16 residues. J lost 3 bases, V lost 4 bases, and 10 bases had no gene match. The CDR3 is CASSPRGGGRTDTQYF. In DNA, the CDR3 is TGTGCCAGCAGCCCCCGTGGGGGCGGGAGGACAGATACGCAGTATTTT.

V gene TRBV5-6 combines with J gene TRBJ2-3; TRBD1 aligns across 8 bases. Germline CDR1 reads SGHDT; CDR2 reads YYEEEE. V gave up 0 bases and J gave up 0 bases; unmatched junction bases: 0. CDR3 length: 15 amino acids. The CDR3 loop reads CASSLGQGSTDTQYF. CDR3 in DNA: TGTGCCAGCAGCTTGGGACAGGGGAGCACAGATACGCAGTATTTT.

The chain is built from TRBV6-1 and TRBJ2-7; D is unresolved. Trimming took off 2 bases at V and 4 bases at J, with 6 bases between the two ends. This CDR3 has 12 residues. Looked up from germline, CDR1 is MNHNS and CDR2 is SASEGT. This CDR3 reads CASSESHYEQYF. The CDR3 DNA sequence: TGTGCCAGCAGTGAAAGCCATTACGAGCAGTACTTC.

This clone turned up a few times. The gene calls are TRBV6-2 or TRBV6-3 and TRBJ2-7, with 7 bases matching TRBD2. The CDR3 extends over 13 amino acids. The V segment lost 4 bases and the J segment 3 bases; nucleotides outside the gene matches: 3. CDR1 and CDR2 from the germline V gene are MNHEY and SVGEGT. CDR3 sequence reads: CASSWEGLYEQYF. The CDR3, as DNA: TGTGCCAGCAGTTGGGAGGGGCTCTACGAGCAGTACTTC.

The chain links TRBV15 to TRBJ1-3; 7 bases agree with TRBD1. J lost 4 bases, V lost 0 bases, and 9 bases had no gene match. Germline CDR1 reads LNHNV; CDR2 reads YYDKDF (reference sequence). The CDR3 has 17 residues. CDR3 region: CATSRDPGQATGNTIYF. Here the CDR3 DNA reads TGTGCCACCAGCAGAGATCCCGGACAGGCAACGGGAAACACCATATATTTT.

This clone showed up just a few times. The chain carries TRBV19 and TRBJ2-2, with TRBD2 matching over 13 bases. Germline assignment: CDR1 LNHDA and CDR2 SQIVND (reference sequence). The CDR3 runs 16 residues. V lost 7 bases, J lost 5 bases, and 7 bases stayed unmatched. The CDR3 DNA is TGTGCCAGTACTCTGGGACTAGCGGGACTGACCGGGGAGCTGTTTTTT. Encoded protein: CASTLGLAGLTGELFF. The variable domain in full, completed from reference TRBV19 and TRBJ2-2, reads DGGITQSPKYLFRKEGQNVTLSCEQNLNHDAMYWYRQDPGQGLRLIYYSQIVNDFQKGDIAEGYSVSREKKESFPLTVTSAQKNPTAFYLCASTLGLAGLTGELFFGEGSRLTVL.

In the case of this clone: The junction and the germline gene differ at one end; a read error may be behind it. J is TRBJ2-7 and V is TRBV7-6; D may be TRBD1 (6 bases). The CDR3 runs to 15 residues. The germline V gene encodes CDR1 SGHVS and CDR2 FNYEAQ. As DNA, the CDR3 is TGTGCCAGCAGTTTAGGGCTCCAGGGGATGAACGAGCAGTACTTC. This translates into CASSLGLQGMNEQYF.

The V call is TRBV5-1, the J call TRBJ1-2; 7 nucleotides align to TRBD1. CDR3 size: 14 residues. From germline, CDR1 is SGHRS and CDR2 YFSETQ. J was trimmed by 3 bases and V by 3 bases; bases with no gene match: 5. The CDR3 region is CASSSGTEYYGYTF. The CDR3, as DNA: TGCGCCAGCAGCTCCGGGACAGAGTACTATGGCTACACCTTC.

The gene calls are TRBV28 and TRBJ1-1; D is perhaps TRBD1 (5 bases). The CDR3 is 14 residues long. V lost 5 bases and J lost 5, with 15 bases in between. Germline V CDR1 and CDR2: MDHEN, SYDVKM. CDR3 protein: CASSPGILETEAFF. CDR3 DNA sequence: TGTGCCAGCAGTCCAGGGATTTTAGAGACTGAAGCTTTCTTT.

DNA of the CDR3: TGTGCCAGCAGCCTCGGGACAGGGACAGGGGAAGGCTACACCTTC. Translating it yields CASSLGTGTGEGYTF. V usage is TRBV11-1 and J usage is TRBJ1-2, with 10 bases matching TRBD1. CDR3 length: 15 amino acids. Per the germline V gene, CDR1 is SGHAT and CDR2 is FQDESV (reference sequence). Trimming took 5 bases from V and 8 from J; bases not matched to a gene: 11.

The V call is TRBV27, the J call TRBJ1-1; possible D gene TRBD1, 5 bases. The CDR3 sequence is 16 residues long. From germline, CDR1 is MNHEY and CDR2 SMNVEV (reference sequence). The V end was cut by 6 bases, the J end by 1 base, with 18 bases between. In DNA form, the CDR3 reads TGTGCCAGCAGGACTAGATCTAGGGGCTGGAACACTGAAGCTTTCTTT. Translated, it gives CASRTRSRGWNTEAFF.

The chain carries TRBV9 and TRBJ2-3; a possible D gene is TRBD2 (6 bases). CDR1 and CDR2 (germline): SGDLS, YYNGEE. This CDR3 is built from 16 residues. V was cut by 1 base and J by 4 bases, with 16 bases left in between. DNA for the CDR3: TGTGCCAGCAGCGTACGGGCAGGAGGGACCCCAGATACGCAGTATTTT. This sequence encodes CASSVRAGGTPDTQYF.

CDR3 in amino acids: CSVAGQLNTGELFF. In DNA form, the CDR3 reads TGCAGCGTTGCGGGACAGCTAAACACCGGGGAGCTGTTTTTT. The chain links TRBV29-1 to TRBJ2-2; 7 bases line up with TRBD1. Looked up from germline, CDR1 is SQVTM and CDR2 is ANQGSEA. The length of the CDR3 is 14 residues. V dropped 4 bases and J dropped 2; count of bases not matched to a gene: 4.